This passage covers 13 T cell receptor beta chains from one sample sequenced in a study of a mutant IDH1 vaccine in newly diagnosed glioma. TCRdb's table, derived via immunoSEQ multiplex PCR, lists solely in-frame clones and lacks some. The top ten clones hold around 3.3% of a sample with fewer than 70,000 clones, about four fifths of them seen once. Their recognized antigens are unknown. The time point: week 11, during vaccination. Mutant IDH1 20-mer peptide, at 300 ug, made up each vaccine dose, with topical imiquimod. Material: PBMCs, obtained from a glioma patient whose treatment included an IDH1 peptide vaccine. These receptor sequences come from a man aged 30 to 45 with glioma.

The chain recombines TRBV5-4 with TRBJ2-1; D call uncertain. Trimming took off 0 bases at V and 6 bases at J, with 10 bases between the two ends. Germline V gives CDR1 SGHNT, CDR2 YYREEE (reference sequence). The CDR3 has 14 amino acids. The CDR3 reads CASSLDPGTNEQFF. The CDR3, as DNA: TGTGCCAGCAGCTTGGATCCAGGAACCAATGAGCAGTTCTTC.

V and J are TRBV2 and TRBJ2-3; 10 bases fit TRBD2. V was clipped by 8 bases and J by 4 bases; unmatched bases: 6. Germline V lookup: CDR1 SNHLY, CDR2 FYNNEI. This CDR3 region has 14 residues. CDR3 loop: CASAGLATSDTQYF. The CDR3 DNA sequence: TGTGCCAGCGCGGGACTAGCGACTTCAGATACGCAGTATTTT. The complete variable domain, with remaining parts taken from reference TRBV2 and TRBJ2-3, reads EPEVTQTPSHQVTQMGQEVILRCVPISNHLYFYWYRQILGQKVEFLVSFYNNEISEKSEIFDDQFSVERPDGSNFTLKIRSTKLEDSAMYFCASAGLATSDTQYFGPGTRLTVL.

This rearrangement joins TRBV18 to TRBJ2-2, with 8 bases lining up with TRBD1. There are 16 residues in the CDR3. Germline CDR1 reads KGHSH; CDR2 reads LQKENI. J lost 0 bases, V lost 2 bases, and 2 bases had no gene match. The CDR3 DNA reads as TGTGCCAGCTCACCAGACAGGGGCTCGAACACCGGGGAGCTGTTTTTT. Translated, it gives CASSPDRGSNTGELFF.

The chain is built from TRBV18 and TRBJ2-3, with a weak D call TRBD2 (5 bases). Germline assignment: CDR1 KGHSH and CDR2 LQKENI. V was clipped by 1 base and J by 0 bases, with 11 bases between them. This CDR3 comprises 16 residues. The CDR3 sequence is CASSPQRDSSTDTQYF. In DNA, the CDR3 is TGTGCCAGCTCACCACAGAGGGATTCTAGCACAGATACGCAGTATTTT.

The J gene is TRBJ1-4, the V gene TRBV5-1; D remains unclear. The germline V gene encodes CDR1 SGHRS and CDR2 YFSETQ. The CDR3 is 15 residues long. Trimming took 1 base from V and 2 from J, leaving 9 bases between them. CDR3 loop: CASSLSLSTNEKLFF. Here the CDR3 DNA reads TGCGCCAGCAGCTTGAGTTTGAGCACTAATGAAAAACTGTTTTTT.

This chain uses TRBV7-6 with TRBJ1-3; D may be TRBD1 (6 bases). This CDR3 region has 16 residues. V lost 5 bases, J lost 0 bases, and 14 bases lay in between. CDR1 SGHVS and CDR2 FNYEAQ come from the germline V gene. The chain's CDR3 is CASSPTGRRSGNTIYF. CDR3 sequence (DNA): TGTGCCAGCAGCCCGACAGGAAGACGCTCTGGAAACACCATATATTTT.

V gene TRBV7-9 combines with J gene TRBJ1-1, with D tentatively TRBD1 (5 bases). The CDR3 length is 13 residues. Looked up from germline, CDR1 is SEHNR and CDR2 is FQNEAQ (reference sequence). V lost 3 bases and J lost 10, with 15 bases in between. CDR3: CASSLVGSGGAFF. In DNA, the CDR3 is TGTGCCAGCAGCTTGGTCGGGTCGGGGGGAGCTTTCTTT.

V gene TRBV4-3 combines with J gene TRBJ1-1; D call uncertain. The germline V gene has CDR1 LGHNA and CDR2 YSLEER. Trimming shortened V by 0 bases and J by 3 bases, and 5 bases separated the two germline ends. The CDR3 loop spans 13 amino acids. In DNA, the CDR3 is TGCGCCAGCAGCCAAGATCCCTACACTGAAGCTTTCTTT. Protein product: CASSQDPYTEAFF.

The rearrangement uses TRBV4-3 and TRBJ1-3; unclear D gene. Trimming cost V 1 base and J 2 bases, with 6 bases left between them. CDR1 is LGHNA, CDR2 YSLEER, per germline. The CDR3 length is 14 residues. The CDR3 DNA follows: TGCGCCAGCAGCCAAGGGACCGCTGGAAACACCATATATTTT. Its translation is CASSQGTAGNTIYF.

J is TRBJ1-2 and V is TRBV11-2; 9 bases match TRBD1. CDR1 is SGHAT, CDR2 FQNNGV, per germline. The CDR3 runs to 16 residues. V lost 5 bases, J lost 0 bases, and 7 bases stayed unmatched. The DNA of the CDR3 is TGTGCCAGCAGCCAATCCGGGACAGGGCCTAACTATGGCTACACCTTC. Protein product: CASSQSGTGPNYGYTF.

The CDR3 loop is CASSFGGEQYF. Here the CDR3 DNA reads TGTGCCAGCAGCTTCGGGGGCGAGCAGTACTTC. The rearrangement uses TRBV11-2 and TRBJ2-7, with D perhaps TRBD2 (6 bases). In germline, CDR1 is SGHAT, CDR2 FQNNGV. Trimming removed 3 bases from V and 6 bases from J, with 6 bases in between. This CDR3 is built from 11 residues.

This chain links TRBV11-2 with TRBJ2-1, with D possibly being TRBD2 (6 bases). CDR1 and CDR2 (germline): SGHAT, FQNNGV. The CDR3 length is 14 residues. Trimming shortened V by 7 bases and J by 6 bases, and 16 bases separated the two germline ends. The CDR3 bases are TGTGCCAGCAAGGGACTTTTGGAAGGCAATGAGCAGTTCTTC. The encoded protein is CASKGLLEGNEQFF.

The chain recombines TRBV28 with TRBJ1-2, with a possible D match to TRBD1 (6 bases). Germline V gene sequence: CDR1 MDHEN, CDR2 SYDVKM. The CDR3 length is 14 residues. The V end lost 6 bases, the J end lost 4 bases, and 15 bases lay between the germline ends. The CDR3 spells CASRGTDSFYGYTF. The CDR3 DNA follows: TGTGCCAGCAGGGGGACGGACAGCTTCTATGGCTACACCTTC.